Sequencing of this T cell receptor (beta chain) was carried out in a study of blood T cell repertoires in COVID-19. As originally analysed: Scientists estimated how many nucleated cells there were by amplifying reference gene primers. TCRdb's copy holds only in-frame clones and misses some; the assay was immunoSEQ multiplex PCR. V and J calls and clone size come straight from that table; D and trimming were deduced from the DNA. Among 130,000 or so clones, roughly 88% were seen once, and the ten largest hold approximately 10%. Germline loops: CDR1 ENHRY, CDR2 SYGVKD. This CDR3 comprises 15 residues. V was shortened by 4 bases and J by 5 bases, with 17 bases between the two germline ends.

Sequencing was carried out using peripheral blood. The sequence came from a middle-aged man with acute or convalescent COVID-19. This chain joins TRBV10-3 and TRBJ1-1; tentative D call: TRBD1 (6 bases). The CDR3 DNA reads as TGTGCCATCAGTGGACCTTCCGGCAGGGGAACTGAAGCTTTCTTT. Its protein is CAISGPSGRGTEAFF.